This T cell receptor beta chain was identified in a study of shared clonotypes between healthy human individuals. Study summary: Donor composition was a couple of women and three men, aged 18 to 49.

Each subset's genomic DNA was shared equally among a number of immunoSEQ plates. Generated by immunoSEQ multiplex PCR, the TCRdb table keeps only in-frame clones and is missing some. The sample contains 1.5 million to 2.5 million clones, approximately 94% of which appear only once. Naive CD8 populations comprised CD45RO-negative cells positively selected for CCR7, excluding terminally differentiated effector memory CD45RA+ cells. The germline V gene encodes CDR1 MGHDK and CDR2 SYGVNS. The CDR3 has 15 amino acids. V gave up 1 base and J gave up 1 base; unmatched junction bases: 2. Sequenced material: naive CD8+ T cells sorted from blood. The TCR sequence derives from a man aged 18 to 29 in good health. This chain joins TRBV25-1 and TRBJ2-5, with 8 bases matching TRBD1. The CDR3 DNA follows: TGTGCCAGCAGTGAATTTGGGACAGGCCAAGAGACCCAGTACTTC. Residues: CASSEFGTGQETQYF. The full variable domain, with the rest looked up from reference TRBV25-1 and TRBJ2-5, is EADIYQTPRYLVIGTGKKITLECSQTMGHDKMYWYQQDPGMELHLIHYSYGVNSTEKGDLSSESTVSRIRTEHFPLTLESARPSHTSQYLCASSEFGTGQETQYFGPGTRLLVL.